This TCR beta chain comes out of a study of metastatic and nonmetastatic thyroid tumors (TCRdb year 2020). About the study as a whole: For patients with malignant and with benign thyroid disease, the researchers compared repertoires between peripheral blood samples and tumor or nodule tissue samples.

Note on this clone: The antigen it recognizes is unknown. No much larger clone is present one base from it, and per-base qualities are unavailable.

Library preparation was by PCR. Instrument on record: Illumina HiSeq 4000. High-throughput sequencing was used to profile the CDR3 region of the TCR beta-chain in every patient. Regarding the original processing steps: CDR3 differences across clinicopathological groups were used to build a classifier for discriminating distant-metastatic papillary thyroid cancer patients. The Shannon index was used to assess repertoire diversity, and the Morisita-Horn index was used to assess tumor-blood repertoire similarity. The raw public data were reprocessed by TCRdb itself: fastp quality trimming at Q25, MiXCR clonotype calling, in-frame beta chains only. Clone size and V and J calls follow TCRdb, not the original study. The table for this sample lists 3,000 to 3,500 clones; roughly 36% of them were counted only once. The ten biggest clones cover 30% to 40% of the sample. None of the patients had been given any treatment before thyroid surgery. Using T-cell receptor beta sequencing, the study looked back at clinical samples from patients collected from about 2011 to 2018.

Trimming costs V 6 bases and J 6 bases, and their ends lie 9 bases apart. From cysteine to phenylalanine, the CDR3 is 11 amino acids long. Just the 33-base CDR3 DNA is kept, in frame starting at base 1. For CDR1 and CDR2, the germline V gene (reference sequence) lists SGHKS and YYEKEE. Points the paper makes about the study in general: In both blood and tumor samples, TCR beta diversity was reported to be significantly higher in malignant tumors than in benign nodules.

This TCR was sampled from a male donor with papillary thyroid cancer or a benign thyroid nodule (not recorded which). Some clones in this sample may be carry-over from other donors' samples. The V and J genes are TRBV5-5 and TRBJ1-1, with TRBD1 perhaps the D gene, on 5 matching bases. The material sequenced was adjacent normal tissue. The nucleotide sequence is given as TGTGCCAGCACCCAGGGTGCTGAAGCTTTCTTT. It encodes CASTQGAEAFF. The CDR3, completed at both ends by the reference TRBV5-5 and TRBJ1-1 genes, gives the full variable domain DAGVTQSPTHLIKTRGQQVTLRCSPISGHKSVSWYQQVLGQGPQFIFQYYEKEERGRGNFPDRFSARQFPNYSSELNVNALLLGDSALYLCASTQGAEAFFGQGTRLTVV.